This entry concerns a single T cell receptor beta chain. This CDR3 contains 15 residues. The germline V and J ends were trimmed by 5 bases and 1 base, with 15 bases remaining between them. Germline V gene lookup returns CDR1 SGHRS and CDR2 YFSETQ. This sample stems from a study of blood T cell repertoires in COVID-19. Across the study: Spain, Italy and the United States supplied samples that represented acute and convalescent COVID-19. T cells, B-cell-depleted T cells, or PBMCs supplied cDNA or gDNA.

Original processing methods: Using reference gene primer amplification, nucleated cell counts were estimated. TCRdb's table, derived via immunoSEQ multiplex PCR, lists solely in-frame clones and lacks some. V and J calls and clone size are copied from that table; D and trimming were computed from the DNA. Altogether tens of thousands of clones are present, 90% being singletons, with the ten largest covering about 9%. Sequenced sample: peripheral blood. The clonotype originates from a human donor in a cohort sampled during active COVID-19. This chain joins TRBV5-1 and TRBJ1-1; TRBD1 is a possible D gene (5 bases). The CDR3 loop is CASSSGPGENTEAFF. DNA of the CDR3: TGCGCCAGCAGTTCGGGGCCGGGAGAGAACACTGAAGCTTTCTTT. The complete variable domain, with remaining parts taken from reference TRBV5-1 and TRBJ1-1, reads KAGVTQTPRYLIKTRGQQVTLSCSPISGHRSVSWYQQTPGQGLQFLFEYFSETQRNKGNFPGRFSGRQFSNSRSEMNVSTLELGDSALYLCASSSGPGENTEAFFGQGTRLTVV.